The table lists the clone carrying this TCR beta chain with a few counts. What it binds is not known. This entry belongs to a study of response to subunit inactivated influenza vaccine. The germline V gene encodes CDR1 SGHAT and CDR2 FQNNGV. The CDR3 is 15 amino acids. J lost 6 bases, V lost 6 bases, and 10 bases had no gene match. Overall study findings and caveats: Each seasonal flu vaccination may recruit only limited new T cells, authors suggested.

MiXCR, run by TCRdb on the RT-PCR reads, gives a single entry per CDR3 protein. Of 650,000 to 800,000 distinct CDR3 sequences listed, about 14% are singletons. The source was PBMCs from blood, collected around 15 days before vaccination. The V call is TRBV11-2, the J call TRBJ2-7; 11 nucleotides agree with TRBD2. The sequence was obtained from a man in his forties or fifties who received an inactivated influenza vaccine. The CDR3 nucleotides are TGTGCCAGCAGGGATAGACTAGCGGGATCGATCGAGCAGTACTTC. Translating gives CASRDRLAGSIEQYF.